Each of the 22 T cell receptor beta chains below was sequenced from the same sample in a study of cytomegalovirus exposure and HLA in healthy donors. 13 Jbeta primers and 60 Vbeta primers were used for the PCR. Some clones are missing from TCRdb's copy, which holds only in-frame ones; the method was immunoSEQ multiplex PCR. Of 150,000 to 200,000 clones listed, over 70% are singletons. Specimen: PBMCs. The source is a woman in her 30s in good health and CMV-seronegative.

V and J are TRBV27 and TRBJ1-1; TRBD1 is a possible D gene (6 bases). CDR1 MNHEY and CDR2 SMNVEV come from the germline V gene (reference sequence). The CDR3 consists of 14 residues. V lost 8 bases and J lost 2, with 15 bases in between. CDR3 residues: CASPIGGGNTEAFF. CDR3 sequence (DNA): TGTGCCAGCCCCATTGGGGGCGGCAACACTGAAGCTTTCTTT.

The chain uses TRBV28 and TRBJ2-5; possibly TRBD1 for D (5 bases). The CDR3 extends over 13 amino acids. V dropped 4 bases and J dropped 3 bases, with 9 bases sitting between them. CDR1 and CDR2 (germline): MDHEN, SYDVKM. CDR3 loop: CASSSTDKETQYF. The CDR3 DNA sequence: TGTGCCAGCAGTTCGACAGATAAAGAGACCCAGTACTTC. The variable domain in full, completed from reference TRBV28 and TRBJ2-5, reads DVKVTQSSRYLVKRTGEKVFLECVQDMDHENMFWYRQDPGLGLRLIYFSYDVKMKEKGDIPEGYSVSREKKERFSLILESASTNQTSMYLCASSSTDKETQYFGPGTRLLVL.

This sequence joins TRBV5-4 and TRBJ1-2, with 10 nucleotides matching TRBD1. V trimming: 4 bases; J trimming: 8 bases; junction bases outside the gene matches: 5. The CDR3 is made up of 13 amino acids. CDR1 is SGHNT and CDR2 is YYREEE in the germline V gene (reference sequence). CDR3 loop: CASSQDRGQGYTF. The CDR3 region has the DNA TGTGCCAGCAGCCAAGACAGGGGGCAAGGCTACACCTTC. The whole variable domain, filled in from reference TRBV5-4 and TRBJ1-2, reads ETGVTQSPTHLIKTRGQQVTLRCSSQSGHNTVSWYQQALGQGPQFIFQYYREEENGRGNFPPRFSGLQFPNYSSELNVNALELDDSALYLCASSQDRGQGYTFGSGTRLTVV.

V usage is TRBV5-1 and J usage is TRBJ2-5, with D perhaps TRBD1 (6 bases). Germline V gene data show CDR1 as SGHRS and CDR2 as YFSETQ. Trimming removed 0 bases at V and 1 base at J, with 13 bases between. This CDR3 contains 16 residues. The CDR3 loop is CASSLVNDRLQETQYF. The DNA for the CDR3 is TGCGCCAGCAGCTTGGTTAACGACAGGCTCCAAGAGACCCAGTACTTC. The complete variable domain, with remaining parts taken from reference TRBV5-1 and TRBJ2-5, reads KAGVTQTPRYLIKTRGQQVTLSCSPISGHRSVSWYQQTPGQGLQFLFEYFSETQRNKGNFPGRFSGRQFSNSRSEMNVSTLELGDSALYLCASSLVNDRLQETQYFGPGTRLLVL.

The genes are TRBV5-4 and TRBJ1-1, with 9 bases fitting TRBD1. This CDR3 has 15 residues. Per germline, CDR1 SGHNT and CDR2 YYREEE (reference sequence). Trimming cost V 4 bases and J 1 base; bases outside gene matches: 5. The CDR3 coding sequence is TGTGCCAGCAGCGGGGGGGACAGGGCGAACACTGAAGCTTTCTTT. This sequence encodes CASSGGDRANTEAFF.

The chain combines TRBV18 with TRBJ2-7; TRBD1 is a possible D gene (6 bases). The CDR3 totals 15 residues. CDR1 and CDR2 (germline): KGHSH, LQKENI. Trimming took 2 bases from V and 5 from J, leaving 16 bases between them. The CDR3 bases are TGTGCCAGCTCACCATCAGGGGCCACGGCTGACGAGCAGTACTTC. Protein sequence: CASSPSGATADEQYF.

This clone appeared a few times. This chain links TRBV7-8 with TRBJ2-5; D remains unclear. V was shortened by 10 bases and J by 5 bases, with 17 bases between the two germline ends. CDR1 and CDR2 from the germline V gene are SGHVS and FQNEAQ. The CDR3 runs 13 residues. The CDR3 spells CAISPVIRETQYF. For the CDR3, the DNA is TGTGCCATATCCCCCGTTATCAGGGAGACCCAGTACTTC.

The chain uses TRBV5-1 and TRBJ1-1; 7 nucleotides align to TRBD1. V was pared by 2 bases and J by 3 bases, with 7 bases of the junction left unmatched. In germline, CDR1 is SGHRS, CDR2 YFSETQ. The CDR3 is 15 amino acids. The CDR3 DNA sequence: TGCGCCAGCAGCTTTGAGGGGGCGAGGGACACTGAAGCTTTCTTT. It yields the protein CASSFEGARDTEAFF. Full variable domain (rest looked up from reference TRBV5-1 and TRBJ1-1): KAGVTQTPRYLIKTRGQQVTLSCSPISGHRSVSWYQQTPGQGLQFLFEYFSETQRNKGNFPGRFSGRQFSNSRSEMNVSTLELGDSALYLCASSFEGARDTEAFFGQGTRLTVV.

Notes on this clone: An end of the junction differs from the germline gene, which may be a read error. The gene calls are TRBV2 and TRBJ2-6; 7 bases are shared with TRBD1. Germline CDR1 SNHLY, CDR2 FYNNEI. CDR3 length: 15 amino acids. As DNA, the CDR3 is TGTGCCAGCAGTGACGAGGGGGCTGGGGCCAACGGCCTGACTTTC. Translating it yields CASSDEGAGANGLTF. The entire variable domain, with the rest obtained from reference TRBV2 and TRBJ2-6, is as follows: EPEVTQTPSHQVTQMGQEVILRCVPISNHLYFYWYRQILGQKVEFLVSFYNNEISEKSEIFDDQFSVERPDGSNFTLKIRSTKLEDSAMYFCASSDEGAGANGLTFGAGSRLTVL.

The chain joins TRBV10-3 to TRBJ2-2; 9 nucleotides align to TRBD1. The V gene end was trimmed by 5 bases and the J gene end by 4 bases; junction bases not matched to a gene: 8. Germline V gene data show CDR1 as ENHRY and CDR2 as SYGVKD. The CDR3 totals 16 residues. The chain's CDR3 is CAISLKQGAITGELFF. In DNA, the CDR3 is TGTGCCATCAGTTTAAAACAGGGGGCTATCACCGGGGAGCTGTTTTTT.

The rearrangement uses TRBV9 and TRBJ2-5, with TRBD2 matching over 9 bases. This CDR3 region has 16 residues. Germline CDR1 reads SGDLS; CDR2 reads YYNGEE. The junction had 9 bases not matched to a gene; V was cut back by 3 bases and J by 3 bases. For the CDR3, the DNA is TGTGCCAGCAGCGAATTGTTAGCGGGGGAAAAAGAGACCCAGTACTTC. Protein sequence: CASSELLAGEKETQYF.

The V and J genes are TRBV6-1 and TRBJ2-3; D possibly corresponds to TRBD2 (6 bases). The CDR3 is 15 residues long. Germline CDR1 is MNHNS and CDR2 is SASEGT. The V end lost 2 bases, the J end lost 2 bases, and 11 bases lay between the germline ends. DNA for the CDR3: TGTGCCAGCAGTGAATCCGCGGGATCCACAGATACGCAGTATTTT. Amino acid sequence: CASSESAGSTDTQYF.

V gene TRBV28 combines with J gene TRBJ1-2; maybe TRBD1 (6 bases). The V gene's germline CDR1 is MDHEN and CDR2 SYDVKM. Trimming stripped 3 bases from V and 7 bases from J, with 15 bases between. This CDR3 comprises 14 residues. CDR3: CASSFTTGSSGYTF. The CDR3 coding sequence is TGTGCCAGCAGTTTCACAACAGGGTCATCTGGCTACACCTTC.

The V gene is TRBV5-1, the J gene TRBJ1-4; tentatively, D is TRBD1 (5 bases). This CDR3 comprises 15 residues. Trimming cost V 5 bases and J 0 bases, with 11 bases left between them. CDR1 and CDR2 (germline): SGHRS, YFSETQ. CDR3 sequence (DNA): TGCGCCAGCAGTCGCACAGGCCCAACTAATGAAAAACTGTTTTTT. It specifies CASSRTGPTNEKLFF. Drawing the rest from reference TRBV5-1 and TRBJ1-4, the complete variable domain is KAGVTQTPRYLIKTRGQQVTLSCSPISGHRSVSWYQQTPGQGLQFLFEYFSETQRNKGNFPGRFSGRQFSNSRSEMNVSTLELGDSALYLCASSRTGPTNEKLFFGSGTQLSVL.

The V gene is TRBV10-3, the J gene TRBJ1-1; 9 bases line up with TRBD1. With 4 bases clipped from V and 2 bases from J, the junction kept 8 bases outside the gene matches. Per germline, CDR1 ENHRY and CDR2 SYGVKD. There are 16 residues in the CDR3. The CDR3 here is CAISVEWGQGNTEAFF. CDR3 nucleotide sequence: TGTGCCATCAGTGTCGAGTGGGGACAGGGAAACACTGAAGCTTTCTTT.

The CDR3 loop is CASSRTPGADTQYF. CDR3 bases: TGTGCCAGCAGCCGGACCCCGGGGGCAGATACGCAGTATTTT. V and J are TRBV2 and TRBJ2-3; D may be TRBD2 (6 bases). Trimming removed 6 bases from V and 4 bases from J, with 14 bases in between. The CDR3 totals 14 residues. Germline CDR1 reads SNHLY; CDR2 reads FYNNEI.

The CDR3 DNA follows: TGTGCCAGCAGTTTTCTACGCGGGAGCGATCAAGAGACCCAGTACTTC. Residues: CASSFLRGSDQETQYF. This chain links TRBV28 with TRBJ2-5; 7 nucleotides align to TRBD2. V lost 3 bases and J lost 2; bases outside the gene matches: 9. Germline assignment: CDR1 MDHEN and CDR2 SYDVKM. The CDR3 runs 16 residues.

As concerns this clone: The junction differs from germline at one of its ends, possibly a read error. J is TRBJ2-7 and V is TRBV6-6; D might be TRBD2 (6 bases). The CDR3 is 12 amino acids. Germline lookup yields CDR1 MNHNY and CDR2 SVGAGI (reference sequence). The CDR3 nucleotides are TGTGCCAGCAGTTACCCTTCGGGGGTAGGGAACTTC. It encodes CASSYPSGVGNF.

V and J are TRBV6-4 and TRBJ1-1; D possibly corresponds to TRBD1 (6 bases). Germline CDR1 reads MRHNA; CDR2 reads SNTAGT. Trimming stripped 6 bases from V and 1 base from J, with 9 bases between. The CDR3 contains 13 residues. This CDR3 is CASSRQENTEAFF. The CDR3 coding sequence is TGTGCCAGCAGCCGACAGGAGAACACTGAAGCTTTCTTT.

This chain joins TRBV30 and TRBJ1-4; 7 bases match TRBD1. The CDR3 totals 15 residues. The ends lost 1 base at V and 7 bases at J; junction bases unmatched: 9. Germline V gene lookup returns CDR1 GTSNPN and CDR2 SVGIG (reference sequence). CDR3 region: CAWSDYRGAAEKLFF. The CDR3 DNA follows: TGTGCCTGGAGTGACTACAGGGGCGCCGCTGAAAAACTGTTTTTT.

The CDR3 DNA reads as TGTGCCAGCAGCTTATCAGATCCCTATTCACCCCTCCACTTT. This codes for CASSLSDPYSPLHF. The V and J genes are TRBV7-9 and TRBJ1-6, with unresolved D. The CDR3 spans 14 residues. Germline V gene lookup returns CDR1 SEHNR and CDR2 FQNEAQ (reference sequence). V was pared by 2 bases and J by 8 bases, with 10 bases between.

This clone was observed a handful of times. Relative to the germline gene, one junction end is altered; a read error may explain this. V usage is TRBV5-1 and J usage is TRBJ2-6, with D perhaps TRBD1 (5 bases). This CDR3 region has 16 residues. Germline lookup yields CDR1 SGHRS and CDR2 YFSETQ. CDR3 sequence reads: CASSLPLISGANGLTF. The DNA for the CDR3 is TGCGCCAGCAGCTTGCCGCTAATCTCTGGGGCCAACGGCCTGACTTTC.